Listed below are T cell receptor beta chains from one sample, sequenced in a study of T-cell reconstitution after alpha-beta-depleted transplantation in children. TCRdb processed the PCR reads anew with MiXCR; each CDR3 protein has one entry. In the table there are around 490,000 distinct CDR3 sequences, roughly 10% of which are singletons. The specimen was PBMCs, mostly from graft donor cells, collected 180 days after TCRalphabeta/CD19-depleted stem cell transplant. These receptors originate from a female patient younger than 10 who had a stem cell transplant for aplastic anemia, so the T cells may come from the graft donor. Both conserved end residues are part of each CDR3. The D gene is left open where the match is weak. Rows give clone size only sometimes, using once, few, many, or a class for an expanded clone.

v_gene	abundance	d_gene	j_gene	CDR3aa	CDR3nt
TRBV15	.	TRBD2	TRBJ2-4	CATSPTSGEGDIQYF	TGTGCCACCAGCCCGACTAGCGGGGAGGGGGACATTCAGTACTTC
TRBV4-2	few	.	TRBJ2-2	CASSQEQATGELFF	TGTGCCAGCAGCCAAGAACAGGCCACCGGGGAGCTGTTTTTT
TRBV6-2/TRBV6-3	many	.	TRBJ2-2	CASSYFRPSTNTGELFF	TGTGCCAGCAGTTACTTCCGCCCCTCTACGAACACCGGGGAGCTGTTTTTT
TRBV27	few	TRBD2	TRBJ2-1	CASSLAGGDAEQFF	TGTGCCAGCTCCCTAGCGGGAGGTGATGCTGAGCAGTTCTTC
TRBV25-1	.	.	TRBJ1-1	CASSEYWNTEAFF	TGTGCCAGCAGTGAATATTGGAACACTGAAGCTTTCTTT
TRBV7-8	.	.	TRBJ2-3	CASSYMGTQYF	TGTGCCAGCAGCTACATGGGTACGCAGTATTTT
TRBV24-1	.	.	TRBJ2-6	CATSDPLGDGSSGANVLTF	TGTGCCACCAGTGATCCCTTGGGGGACGGTTCCTCTGGGGCCAACGTCCTGACTTTC
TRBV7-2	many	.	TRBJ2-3	CASSLELGGVADTQYF	TGTGCCAGCAGCCTCGAATTGGGGGGCGTAGCAGATACGCAGTATTTT
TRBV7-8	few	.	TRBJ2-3	CASSLAVHGTSTDTQYF	TGTGCCAGCAGCTTAGCGGTTCACGGGACTAGCACAGATACGCAGTATTTT
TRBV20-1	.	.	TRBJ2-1	CSARAAELSSYNEQFF	TGCAGTGCTAGAGCTGCCGAGCTGAGCTCCTACAATGAGCAGTTCTTC
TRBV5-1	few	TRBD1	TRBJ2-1	CASSLGGTGNEQFF	TGCGCCAGCAGCTTGGGTGGGACAGGGAACGAGCAGTTCTTC
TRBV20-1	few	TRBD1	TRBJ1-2	CSARASDRASYGYTF	TGCAGTGCTAGAGCCTCGGACAGGGCCAGCTATGGCTACACCTTC
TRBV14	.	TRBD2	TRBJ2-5	CASSQERAWTSGAVSETQYF	TGTGCCAGCAGCCAAGAAAGGGCTTGGACTAGCGGGGCGGTAAGCGAGACCCAGTACTTC
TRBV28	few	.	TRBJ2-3	CASRRDRTFSVDTQYF	TGTGCCAGCAGGCGGGACAGAACCTTTTCTGTGGATACGCAGTATTTT
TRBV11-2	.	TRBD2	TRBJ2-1	CASSYPRTSGSESSYNEQFF	TGTGCCAGCAGCTACCCCCGGACTAGCGGCTCAGAAAGCTCCTACAATGAGCAGTTCTTC
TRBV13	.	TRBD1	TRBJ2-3	CASSLDTGGRTDTQYF	TGTGCCAGCAGCTTAGATACAGGGGGCCGCACAGATACGCAGTATTTT
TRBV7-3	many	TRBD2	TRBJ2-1	CASSSGTSSYNEQFF	TGTGCCAGCAGCTCCGGGACTAGCTCCTACAATGAGCAGTTCTTC
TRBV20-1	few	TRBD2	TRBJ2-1	CSPTSGSYNEQFF	TGCAGTCCGACTAGCGGCTCCTACAATGAGCAGTTCTTC
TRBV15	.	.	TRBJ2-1	CATSSPRGGSYNEQFF	TGTGCCACCAGCTCCCCCCGAGGGGGATCCTACAATGAGCAGTTCTTC
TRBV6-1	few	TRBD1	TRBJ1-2	CASSISGQGVEKGYGYTF	TGTGCCAGCAGTATCAGCGGACAGGGCGTAGAGAAGGGCTATGGCTACACCTTC
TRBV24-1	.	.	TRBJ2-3	CAASDLSGRQAADTQYF	TGTGCCGCCAGTGATTTGTCCGGGAGACAGGCGGCAGATACGCAGTATTTT
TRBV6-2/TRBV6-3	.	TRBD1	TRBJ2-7	CASSYSDPGTGGHEQYF	TGTGCCAGCAGTTACTCGGATCCCGGGACAGGAGGGCACGAGCAGTACTTC
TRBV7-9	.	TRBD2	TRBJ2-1	CASSLGTSGRWAEQFF	TGTGCCAGCAGCTTAGGGACTAGCGGGAGATGGGCTGAGCAGTTCTTC
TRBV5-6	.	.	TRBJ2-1	CASSLDYYNNEQFF	TGTGCCAGCAGCTTGGATTACTATAACAATGAGCAGTTCTTC
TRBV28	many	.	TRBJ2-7	CASREDRDSYYEQYF	TGTGCCAGCCGGGAGGACAGGGACTCTTACTACGAGCAGTACTTC
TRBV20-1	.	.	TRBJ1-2	CSAFDARGYTF	TGCAGTGCTTTTGACGCTAGAGGCTACACCTTC
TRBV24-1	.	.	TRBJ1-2	CATSDSSPDGYTF	TGTGCCACCAGTGATTCCTCGCCCGATGGCTACACCTTC
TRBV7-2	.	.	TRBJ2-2	CASPPYGGELFF	TGTGCCAGCCCCCCTTATGGCGGGGAGCTGTTTTTC
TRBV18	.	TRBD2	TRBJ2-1	CASSPLTSVKNEQFF	TGTGCCAGCTCACCACTGACTAGCGTGAAAAATGAGCAGTTCTTC
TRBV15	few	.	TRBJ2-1	CATSRVPAPNEQFF	TGTGCCACCAGCAGAGTGCCGGCCCCCAATGAGCAGTTCTTC
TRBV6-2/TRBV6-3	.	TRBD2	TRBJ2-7	CASSPGLAGEEQYF	TGTGCCAGCTCCCCCGGACTAGCGGGAGAAGAGCAGTACTTC
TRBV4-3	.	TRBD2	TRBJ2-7	CASSQVAGAVEQYF	TGCGCCAGCAGCCAAGTAGCGGGAGCCGTCGAGCAGTACTTC
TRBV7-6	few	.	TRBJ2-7	CASSLVAHNSYEQYF	TGTGCCAGCAGCTTAGTGGCGCATAACTCCTACGAGCAGTACTTC
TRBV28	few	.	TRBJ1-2	CASSPGGVYGYTF	TGTGCCAGCAGTCCTGGGGGAGTCTATGGCTACACCTTC
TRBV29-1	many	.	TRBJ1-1	CSVEDGGKTEAFF	TGCAGCGTTGAAGATGGGGGGAAAACTGAAGCTTTCTTT
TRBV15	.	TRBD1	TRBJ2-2	CATSRRLQGAHTGELFF	TGTGCCACCAGCAGGAGGCTACAGGGGGCGCACACCGGGGAGCTGTTTTTT
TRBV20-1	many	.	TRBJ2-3	CSAREVPGTDTQYF	TGCAGTGCTAGAGAGGTACCGGGAACAGATACGCAGTATTTT
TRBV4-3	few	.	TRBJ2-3	CASSQEVGARNTQYF	TGCGCCAGCAGCCAAGAGGTGGGCGCCAGAAATACGCAGTATTTT
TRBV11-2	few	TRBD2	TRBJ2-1	CASSLVGLAGPSYNEQFF	TGTGCCAGCAGCTTAGTGGGACTAGCGGGGCCCTCCTACAATGAGCAGTTCTTC
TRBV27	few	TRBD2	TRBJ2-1	CASSLRLAGGLPEQFF	TGTGCCAGCAGTTTACGCCTAGCGGGAGGGCTCCCTGAGCAGTTCTTC
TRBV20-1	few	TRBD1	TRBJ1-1	CSARVGTGSLWDTEAFF	TGCAGTGCTAGAGTTGGGACAGGGAGTCTTTGGGACACTGAAGCTTTCTTT
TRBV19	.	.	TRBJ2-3	CASKGSNTDTQYF	TGTGCCAGTAAAGGAAGCAACACAGATACGCAGTATTTT
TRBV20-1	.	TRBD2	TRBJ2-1	CSASVAGGLAAHNEQFF	TGCAGTGCTAGTGTAGCGGGAGGGCTTGCTGCGCACAATGAGCAGTTCTTC
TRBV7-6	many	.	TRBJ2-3	CASSLRGSTDTQYF	TGCGCCAGCAGCTTGAGGGGGAGCACAGATACGCAGTATTTT
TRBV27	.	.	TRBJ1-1	CASSLSQGYGNTEAFF	TGTGCCAGCAGTTTATCCCAGGGTTACGGGAACACTGAAGCTTTCTTT
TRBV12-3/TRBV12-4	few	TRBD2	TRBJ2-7	CASSPPGTSGRSNWVW	TGTGCCAGCAGTCCCCCCGGGACTAGCGGGAGGTCCAATTGGGTGTGG
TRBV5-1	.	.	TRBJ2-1	CASSRDVYNEQFF	TGCGCCAGCAGCCGGGACGTTTACAATGAGCAGTTCTTC
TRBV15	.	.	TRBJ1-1	CATTLGQNTEAFF	TGTGCCACCACCCTCGGACAGAACACTGAAGCTTTCTTT
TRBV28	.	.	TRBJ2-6	CASSLGPLSGANGLTF	TGTGCCAGCAGTTTAGGCCCGCTCTCTGGGGCCAACGGCCTGACTTTC
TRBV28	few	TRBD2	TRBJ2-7	CASRTSGSGEQYF	TGTGCCAGCCGGACTAGCGGGAGTGGCGAGCAGTACTTC
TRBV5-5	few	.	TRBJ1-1	CASSLALGRNTEAFF	TGTGCCAGCAGCTTGGCGTTAGGCAGAAACACTGAAGCTTTCTTT
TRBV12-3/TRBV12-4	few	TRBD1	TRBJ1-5	CASSPGQGRSGQPQHF	TGTGCCAGCAGTCCCGGACAGGGACGCTCGGGTCAGCCCCAGCATTTT
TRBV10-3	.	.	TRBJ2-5	CAIRRPGGQETQYF	TGTGCCATCAGACGACCCGGCGGGCAAGAGACCCAGTACTTC
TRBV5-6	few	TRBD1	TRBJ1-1	CASSWRTGGGTEAFF	TGTGCCAGCAGCTGGCGCACAGGGGGAGGAACTGAAGCTTTCTTT
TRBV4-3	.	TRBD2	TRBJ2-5	CASSQDGLAGSSYLQETQYF	TGCGCCAGCAGCCAAGATGGACTAGCGGGATCCTCCTACCTCCAAGAGACCCAGTACTTC
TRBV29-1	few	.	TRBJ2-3	CSAGPREDTQYF	TGCAGCGCCGGGCCTCGGGAGGATACGCAGTATTTT
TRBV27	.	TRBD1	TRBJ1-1	CASRDRAFWNTEAFF	TGTGCCAGCAGGGACAGGGCCTTTTGGAACACTGAAGCTTTCTTT
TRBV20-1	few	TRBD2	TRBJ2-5	CSAREASGAQTQYF	TGCAGTGCTAGGGAGGCTAGCGGAGCCCAGACCCAGTACTTC
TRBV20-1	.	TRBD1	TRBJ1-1	CSATSRDRGSDTEAFF	TGCAGTGCTACGTCCCGGGACAGGGGGTCGGACACTGAAGCTTTCTTT
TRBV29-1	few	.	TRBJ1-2	CSVDRRYGYTF	TGCAGCGTCGACAGGCGCTATGGCTACACCTTC